This T cell receptor (beta chain) appears in the sequencing data of a study of blood T cell repertoires in COVID-19. Study overall: Samples representing acute and convalescent COVID-19 were sourced from the United States, Italy and Spain. PBMCs, B-cell-depleted T cells, or T cells provided the cDNA or gDNA that made up the material.

Here immunoSEQ multiplex PCR was the method, and the copy in TCRdb shows in-frame clones only, minus some. Among nearly 15,000 clones listed, roughly three quarters were seen once. The CDR3 runs to 16 residues. Losses at the gene ends were 4 bases for V and 6 bases for J; bases not matched to a gene: 9. CDR1 is SGHDT and CDR2 is YYEEEE in the germline V gene. The origin of this receptor is a man aged 55 to 70 with acute or convalescent COVID-19. V is TRBV5-6 and J is TRBJ1-6, with 8 bases identical to TRBD1. The sample was peripheral blood. The CDR3 reads CASSIGQGAINSPLHF. In DNA, the CDR3 is TGTGCCAGCAGCATTGGACAGGGAGCGATTAATTCACCCCTCCACTTT.